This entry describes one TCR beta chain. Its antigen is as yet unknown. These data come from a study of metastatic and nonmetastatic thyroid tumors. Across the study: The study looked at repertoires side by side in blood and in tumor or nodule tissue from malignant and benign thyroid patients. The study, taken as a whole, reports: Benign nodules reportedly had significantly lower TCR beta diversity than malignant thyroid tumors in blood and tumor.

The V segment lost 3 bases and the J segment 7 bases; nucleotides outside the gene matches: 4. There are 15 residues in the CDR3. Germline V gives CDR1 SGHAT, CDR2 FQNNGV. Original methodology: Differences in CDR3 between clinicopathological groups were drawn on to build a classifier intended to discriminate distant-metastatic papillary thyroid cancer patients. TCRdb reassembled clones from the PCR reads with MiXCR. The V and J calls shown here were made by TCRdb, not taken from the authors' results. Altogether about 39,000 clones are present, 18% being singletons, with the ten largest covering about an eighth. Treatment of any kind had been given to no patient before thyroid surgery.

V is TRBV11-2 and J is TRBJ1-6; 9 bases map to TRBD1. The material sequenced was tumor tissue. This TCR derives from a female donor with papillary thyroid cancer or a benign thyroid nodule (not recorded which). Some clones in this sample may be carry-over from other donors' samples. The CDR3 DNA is TGTGCCAGCAGCTTGGGGACAGGGAACAATTCACCCCTCCACTTT. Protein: CASSLGTGNNSPLHF.